This T cell receptor beta chain was recovered during a study of blood T cell repertoires in COVID-19. In the authors' methods: Nucleated cell number was recorded as an estimate derived from reference gene primer amplification. Assay: immunoSEQ multiplex PCR; the TCRdb copy retains only in-frame clones and omits some. V and J calls and clone size are as listed in that table; D and trimming were resolved from the DNA. The data contain approximately 150,000 clones, 75% to 90% of them seen just once; the ten biggest clones take up about two fifths. The CDR3 consists of 14 residues. The germline gives CDR1 SGHTA, CDR2 FQGNSA. V was clipped by 4 bases and J by 6 bases; unmatched bases: 8.

The receptor was isolated from a man aged 50 to 59 who had recovered from COVID-19. The chain carries TRBV7-2 and TRBJ2-5, with TRBD1 matching over 7 bases. Sequences were obtained from peripheral blood. The CDR3 protein is CASSSNRGIKTQYF. In DNA, the CDR3 is TGTGCCAGCAGCTCGAACAGGGGAATAAAGACCCAGTACTTC.